This paragraph covers one T cell receptor (beta chain) sequence. Sequencing was performed with immunoSEQ multiplex PCR; in TCRdb, only in-frame clones are kept and a portion is missing. The table includes roughly 430,000 clones, approximately 91% detected once. This CDR3 has 14 residues. The trim removed 3 bases at V and 14 bases at J, leaving 10 bases unmatched. CDR1 and CDR2 from the germline V gene are SNHLY and FYNNEI. This entry comes from a study of blood T cell repertoires in COVID-19. The V and J genes are TRBV2 and TRBJ1-6, with 7 bases fitting TRBD1. The receptor's source is a woman aged 40 to 50 with acute COVID-19. The sample consisted of PBMCs or T cells enriched from blood (not recorded which). This chain's CDR3 is CASSETGLVGTLHF. The CDR3 DNA is TGTGCCAGCAGTGAGACAGGGTTGGTCGGGACCCTCCACTTT.